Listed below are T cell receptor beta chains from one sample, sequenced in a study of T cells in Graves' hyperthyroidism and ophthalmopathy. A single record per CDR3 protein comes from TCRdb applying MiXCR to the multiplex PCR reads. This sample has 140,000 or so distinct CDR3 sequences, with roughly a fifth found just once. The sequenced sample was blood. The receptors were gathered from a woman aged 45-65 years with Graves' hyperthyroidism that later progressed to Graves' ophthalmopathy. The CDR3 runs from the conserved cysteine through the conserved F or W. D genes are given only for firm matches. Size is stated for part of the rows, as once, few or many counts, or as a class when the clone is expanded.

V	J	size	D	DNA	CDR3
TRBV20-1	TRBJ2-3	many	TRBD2	TGCAGTGCTAGGCCGGGACTAGCTAGCACAGATACGCAGTATTTT	CSARPGLASTDTQYF
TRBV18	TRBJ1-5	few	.	TGTGCCAGCTCACCATCAGGGGCCAATCAGCCCCAGCATTTT	CASSPSGANQPQHF
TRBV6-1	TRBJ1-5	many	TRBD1	TGTGCCAGCAGCGCGGGACAGGTCTCCAATCAGCCCCAGCATTTT	CASSAGQVSNQPQHF
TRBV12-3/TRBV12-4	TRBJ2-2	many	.	TGTGCCAGCAGTCCCGGACACGCGAACACCGGGGAGCTGTTTTTT	CASSPGHANTGELFF
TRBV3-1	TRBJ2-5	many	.	TGTGCCAGCAGCTTAGGACCCGTGGAGGAGACCCAGTACTTC	CASSLGPVEETQYF
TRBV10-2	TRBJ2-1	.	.	TGCGCCGCGGAGGGGGGCCGCGAACGGGAGATCCCGCAGGGTTACAATGAGCAGTTCTTC	CAAEGGREREIPQGYNEQFF
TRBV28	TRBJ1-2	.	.	TGTGCCAGCAGCGGGGGGGCTAACTATGGCTACACCTTC	CASSGGANYGYTF
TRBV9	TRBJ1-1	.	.	TGTGCCAGCAGTGAGGCGGCAGGGCAGTTTCTCGACACTGAAGCTTTCTTT	CASSEAAGQFLDTEAFF
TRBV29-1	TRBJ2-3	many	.	TGCAGCGTGGGGGCGGGTACAGATACGCAGTATTTT	CSVGAGTDTQYF
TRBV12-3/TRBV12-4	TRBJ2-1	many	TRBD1	TGTGCCAGCAGTTTACGGCAGACAGGGGAGCAGTTCTTC	CASSLRQTGEQFF
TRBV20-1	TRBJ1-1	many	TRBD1	TGCAGTGCCCACCAACAGGGGAGGGTGAACACTGAAGCTTTCTTT	CSAHQQGRVNTEAFF
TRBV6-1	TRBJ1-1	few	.	TGTGCCAGCACCAGAACAGGAAACACTGAAGCTTTCTTT	CASTRTGNTEAFF
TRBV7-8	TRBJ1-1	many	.	TGTGCCAGCAGCTTAATTGTTGGCACTGAAGCTTTCTTT	CASSLIVGTEAFF
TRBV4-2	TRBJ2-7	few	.	TGTGCCAGCAGCCGGTCAGTAGCCCCCTACGAGCAGTACTTC	CASSRSVAPYEQYF
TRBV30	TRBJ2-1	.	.	TGTGCCTGGAAGGGAGGTAGCAATGAGCAGTTCTTC	CAWKGGSNEQFF
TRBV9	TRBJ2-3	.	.	TGTGCCAGCAGCGTTCGGGGTGGGGTTACAGATACGCAGTATTTT	CASSVRGGVTDTQYF
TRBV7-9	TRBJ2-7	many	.	TGTGCCAGCAGCTTACTAGGGGGGCTGGATGAGCAGTACTTC	CASSLLGGLDEQYF
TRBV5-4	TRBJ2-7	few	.	TGTGCCAGCAGCTTCGGGGCGGGGCACTCCTACGAGCAGTACTTC	CASSFGAGHSYEQYF
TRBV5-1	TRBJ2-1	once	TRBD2	TGCACCAGCAGCTTGGGCGGGACTATCTACAATGAGCAGTTCTTC	CTSSLGGTIYNEQFF
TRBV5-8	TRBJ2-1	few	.	TGTGCCAGCAGCTTTTACTTGGGACGGACCAATGAGCAGTTCTTC	CASSFYLGRTNEQFF
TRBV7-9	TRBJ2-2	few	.	TGTGCTACGGAACCTCAAAACACCGGGGAGCTGTTTTTT	CATEPQNTGELFF
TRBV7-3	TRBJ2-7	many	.	TGTGCCAGCAGCTTAGGATACCTTTTTTGCCCCAGCTACGAGCAGTACTTC	CASSLGYLFCPSYEQYF
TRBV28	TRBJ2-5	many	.	TGTGCCAGCAGCGTCCGGGATTTCCAAGAGACCCAGTACTTC	CASSVRDFQETQYF
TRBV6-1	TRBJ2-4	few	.	TGTGCCAGCAGTGATCAGGGCGGAAACATTCAGTACTTC	CASSDQGGNIQYF
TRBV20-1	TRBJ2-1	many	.	TGCAGTGCTAGCTTCGGGGGCACCAGGAGGAATGAGCAGTTCTTC	CSASFGGTRRNEQFF
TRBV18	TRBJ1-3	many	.	TGTGCCAGCTCACCACAGATTGGAAACACCATATATTTT	CASSPQIGNTIYF
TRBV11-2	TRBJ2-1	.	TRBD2	TGTGCCAGCAGCCAAGAGTTTAGCGGGAGCAGTGAGCAGTTCTTC	CASSQEFSGSSEQFF
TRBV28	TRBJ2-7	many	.	TGTGCCAGCATTAAGACTAGTTCCTACGAGCAGTACTTC	CASIKTSSYEQYF
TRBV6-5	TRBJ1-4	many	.	TGTGCCAGCAGTTACTCTTGGCAAAGCGCAACTAATGAAAAACTGTTTTTT	CASSYSWQSATNEKLFF
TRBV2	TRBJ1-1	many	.	TGTGCCAGCAACCCAGGGCCCCGGGAGGCTTTCTTT	CASNPGPREAFF
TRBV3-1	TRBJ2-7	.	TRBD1	TGTGCCAGCAGCCAGATGACAGGGGCAGGCGAGCAGTACTTC	CASSQMTGAGEQYF
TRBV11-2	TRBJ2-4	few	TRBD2	TGCGCCAGCAGCTTAGCGGGAGGAAACATTCAGTACTTC	CASSLAGGNIQYF
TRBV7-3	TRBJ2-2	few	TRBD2	TGTGCCAGCAGTCTTAGCGGGGCCGTGGGCGGGGAGCTGTTTTTT	CASSLSGAVGGELFF
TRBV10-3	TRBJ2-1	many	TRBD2	TGTGCCATCAGGGTGGCGGGAGGTGAGAATGAGCAGTTCTTC	CAIRVAGGENEQFF
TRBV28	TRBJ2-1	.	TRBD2	TGTGCCAGCAGTGCCTCCCCCCTCACGGGAGGGCTTTACAATGAGCAGTTCTTC	CASSASPLTGGLYNEQFF
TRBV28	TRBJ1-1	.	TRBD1	TGTGCCAGCAGCCACCTCGGACAGGTGGAAATCACTGAAGCTTTCTTT	CASSHLGQVEITEAFF
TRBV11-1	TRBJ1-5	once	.	TGTGCCAGCAGCTTAAACCCGGGTAGCAATCAGCCCCAGCATTTT	CASSLNPGSNQPQHF
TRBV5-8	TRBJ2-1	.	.	TGTGCCAGCAGCCGCCGACCCGCGGAGCCCAACAATGAGCAGTTCTTC	CASSRRPAEPNNEQFF
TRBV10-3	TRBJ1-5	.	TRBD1	TGTGCCACCGGGACAGGGAATAATCAGCCCCAGCATTTT	CATGTGNNQPQHF
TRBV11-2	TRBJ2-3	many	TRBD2	TGTGCCAGCAGTTCTAGTAGCGGGAGGGCCCGGAATACGCAGTATTTT	CASSSSSGRARNTQYF
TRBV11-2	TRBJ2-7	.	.	TGTGCCAGCAACTTAAGGGGTGAGCAGTACTTC	CASNLRGEQYF
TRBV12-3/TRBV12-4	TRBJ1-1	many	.	TGTGCCAGCAGTCGCGACAGGACTGAAGCTTTCTTT	CASSRDRTEAFF
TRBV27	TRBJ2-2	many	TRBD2	TGTGCCAGCAGTTTTCTAGCGGGAGGGACCGGGGAGCTGTTTTTT	CASSFLAGGTGELFF
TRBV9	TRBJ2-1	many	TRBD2	TGTGCCAGCAGCGTAGCTGCGGGGGGGGACAATGAGCAGTTCTTC	CASSVAAGGDNEQFF
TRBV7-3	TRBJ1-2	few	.	TGTGCCAGCAGCTTAGGAGGGGACTATGGCTACACCTTC	CASSLGGDYGYTF
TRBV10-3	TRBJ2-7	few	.	TGTGCCACCACGGACCAGGTATCCTACGAGCAGTACTTC	CATTDQVSYEQYF
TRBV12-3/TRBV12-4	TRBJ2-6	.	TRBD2	TGTGCCAGCAGTTTAGTCGCGGGACTAGAGGCTGGGGCCAACGTCCTGACTTTC	CASSLVAGLEAGANVLTF
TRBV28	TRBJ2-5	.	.	TGTGCCAGCAGAGACAGGACCGAGACCCAGTACTTC	CASRDRTETQYF
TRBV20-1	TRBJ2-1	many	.	TGCAGTGCTAGAGATGGAGGGTACAATGAGCAGTTCTTC	CSARDGGYNEQFF
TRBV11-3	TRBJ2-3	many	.	TGTGCCAGCAGCTTTAGCGGAGGCACAGATACGCAGTATTTT	CASSFSGGTDTQYF
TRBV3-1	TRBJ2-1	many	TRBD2	TGTGCCAGCAGCCAAGAGGCCGGGAGGGTCTACAATGAGCAGTTCTTC	CASSQEAGRVYNEQFF
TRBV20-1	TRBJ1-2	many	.	TGCAGTGCTAGTCCAGGGACTAACTATGGCTACACCTTC	CSASPGTNYGYTF
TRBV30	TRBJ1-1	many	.	TGTGCCTGGAGTGTCTTGAACACTGAAGCTTTCTTT	CAWSVLNTEAFF
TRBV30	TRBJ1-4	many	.	TGTGCCTGGAGCCAGGGGAAGGGTGAAAAACTGTTTTTT	CAWSQGKGEKLFF
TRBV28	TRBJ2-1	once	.	TGTGCCAGCAGTTTAATTATCGGCGGGCACGGGCAGTTCTTC	CASSLIIGGHGQFF